The present T cell receptor beta chain was sequenced within a study of identical twins. The study, taken as a whole, reports: A lower insertion count was a feature of abundant cord blood beta clonotypes, with no such feature in memory repertoires.

One entry per CDR3 protein, called by TCRdb with MiXCR from the 5' RACE reads. The data show around 500,000 distinct CDR3 sequences, approximately 15% seen once. The CDR3 consists of 17 residues. CDR1 is ENHRY, CDR2 SYGVKD, per germline. V lost 1 base, J lost 7 bases, and 22 bases lay in between. Concerning this clonotype: Its antigen remains unidentified.

The same sample was also studied in work on yellow fever vaccine responses in identical twins.

The TCR was taken from a woman between 18 and 29 years old in good health. Source material: CD4+ T cells sorted from blood. V usage is TRBV10-3 and J usage is TRBJ2-5; a possible D gene is TRBD2 (6 bases). CDR3 coding DNA: TGTGCCATCAGTGAGTGGGCATGGCGCTCCGAGGGAGGGACCCAGTACTTC. Its protein product is CAISEWAWRSEGGTQYF.